In this sample, the clone carrying this T cell receptor (beta chain) turned up a few times. The data were obtained in a study of blood T cell repertoires in COVID-19. Across the whole study: Specimens from acute and convalescent COVID-19 originated in the United States, Italy and Spain. Sample material is recorded as cDNA or gDNA derived from T cells, B-cell-depleted T cells, or PBMCs.

This CDR3 has 14 residues. Trimming pared 5 bases from V and 1 base from J, leaving 9 bases between. Germline V CDR1 and CDR2: SEHNR, FQNEAQ (reference sequence). The method was immunoSEQ multiplex PCR; TCRdb's version includes in-frame clones alone and lacks a portion of them. Counted here are 20,000 to 25,000 clones, about 90% occurring once; the ten biggest clones make up 6%. The TCR sequence derives from a human donor in a cohort sampled during active COVID-19. The chain is built from TRBV7-9 and TRBJ1-3, with unresolved D. What was sequenced was peripheral blood. CDR3 in amino acids: CASSPPTSGNTIYF. CDR3 bases: TGTGCCAGCAGCCCTCCCACTTCTGGAAACACCATATATTTT.